The present T cell receptor beta chain was sequenced within a study of T cell repertoires and HLA-DP antigens (dated by TCRdb to the late 2010s). Context from the whole study: An in vitro model of CD4+ T cell alloreactivity against allogeneic HLA-DP presented by transduced HeLa cells was used in the study. Of the three donors, two were male and one was female, and their ages ranged from the 18-to-29 age band up to the 60-to-69 age band. Average DNA input was around 220 ng for sorted CD137+CD4+ samples, compared with about 1,100 ng for pre-culture CD4+ samples. The two alloantigens modelled structurally similar versus dissimilar alloantigens, differing from self at one and under 11 peptide-binding groove amino acids, respectively.

The junction shows trimming of 1 base on V and 0 bases on J, and the gene matches do not reach 10 bases of it. The CDR3 has 18 amino acids, counting the end cysteine and phenylalanine. Just the 54-base CDR3 DNA is kept, in frame starting at base 1. As encoded in the germline V gene, CDR1 is SGHRS while CDR2 is YFSETQ. Notes on this clone: It lacks a known antigen. One base away there is no much larger clone; base qualities are not given.

Findings and caveats that apply to the study as a whole: Average cumulative frequency of clones undetected before culture was roughly 34% against one allele and 50.6% against the other. Sorted CD137+ cells showed similar clonality against both alloantigens (about 0.39), much higher than the clonality of pre-culture samples (around 0.04). The study was limited by having just a few donors, by relying on a non-physiological HeLa antigen-presenting system, and by using total CD4+ cells as responders. Naive and memory CD4+ repertoires were not analysed separately.

Untouched CD4+ T cells were isolated from Ficoll-separated PBMC through negative selection with magnetic beads, and an average purity of almost 98% was reached. Magnetic beads were used to isolate untouched CD4+ T cells from Ficoll-separated PBMC, giving 95% to 98% purity with negligible CD8+ contamination. Donors were three healthy blood donors whose buffy coats supplied peripheral blood mononuclear cells. CMV seronegative status was shared by all three donors. The DNeasy Blood & Tissue Kit was used to extract genomic DNA. TCRB sequencing was performed on genomic DNA from sorted CD137+CD4+ cells and pre-culture CD4+ baseline samples from each subject. TCRB CDR3 regions were amplified with the immunoSEQ multiplex PCR using forward primers for 54 TRBV segments and reverse primers for 13 TRBJ segments. Deep resolution, with a target of 190,000 or so T cell genomes, was applied to the sequencing of pre-culture CD4+ samples. Sequencing of amplicons was performed on an Illumina HiSeq System, and 87 bp reads covering the CDR3 were generated. The study's own analysis went as follows. Reads were corrected for PCR and sequencing errors, and CDR3 regions were defined by alignment to IMGT reference sequences. Synthetic template pools were used to estimate the numbers of templates and unique rearrangements. Clonality was computed by subtracting Pielou's evenness from 1. Richness was estimated with the Daley-Smith estimator. Repertoire overlap was measured with Morisita's index. Clones present in cultured samples but not detected in the pre-culture repertoire of the same donor were defined as low-abundance clones. TCRdb carries this immuneACCESS record with in-frame sequences only. Its versions omit some clonotypes, under half of them owing to an unresolved V gene in the studies checked, with the rest unexplained. That table furnishes V, J and clone size, whereas the DNA furnished D and trimming. The sample contains some 110,000 clones, roughly 92% of them found a single time. The top ten hold around 0.25% of the sample.

Sequences were obtained from CD4+ T cells from PBMCs. The sequence was collected from a woman between 18 and 29 years old in good health and CMV-seronegative. The rearranged chain carries TRBV5-1 and TRBJ1-1, with 9 bases aligning to TRBD1. The CDR3: CASSLRNRGQLMNTEAFF. The DNA is as follows: TGCGCCAGCAGCTTGAGAAACAGGGGGCAGTTAATGAACACTGAAGCTTTCTTT.